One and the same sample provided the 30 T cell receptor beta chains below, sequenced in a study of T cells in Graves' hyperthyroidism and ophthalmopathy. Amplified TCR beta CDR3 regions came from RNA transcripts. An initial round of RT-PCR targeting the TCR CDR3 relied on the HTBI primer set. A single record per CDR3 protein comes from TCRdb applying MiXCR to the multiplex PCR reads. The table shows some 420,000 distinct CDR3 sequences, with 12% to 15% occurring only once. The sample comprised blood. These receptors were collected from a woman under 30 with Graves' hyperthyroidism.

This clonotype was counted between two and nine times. This CDR3 is CASSLAGGRGTGELFF. The CDR3 DNA is TGCGCCAGCAGTCTAGCGGGAGGCAGGGGCACCGGGGAGCTGTTTTTT. This sequence joins TRBV5-1 and TRBJ2-2; 11 bases line up with TRBD2. CDR1 and CDR2 (germline): SGHRS, YFSETQ. This CDR3 has 16 amino acids. The J segment lost 4 bases and the V segment lost 5 bases, leaving 7 bases of the junction unmatched.

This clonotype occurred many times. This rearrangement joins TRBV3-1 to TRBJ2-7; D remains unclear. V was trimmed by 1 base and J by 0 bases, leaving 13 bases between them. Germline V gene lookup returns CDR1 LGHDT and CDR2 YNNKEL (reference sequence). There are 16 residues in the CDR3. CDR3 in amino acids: CASSQARPASSYEQYF. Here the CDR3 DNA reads TGTGCCAGCAGCCAAGCAAGGCCAGCGAGCTCCTACGAGCAGTACTTC.

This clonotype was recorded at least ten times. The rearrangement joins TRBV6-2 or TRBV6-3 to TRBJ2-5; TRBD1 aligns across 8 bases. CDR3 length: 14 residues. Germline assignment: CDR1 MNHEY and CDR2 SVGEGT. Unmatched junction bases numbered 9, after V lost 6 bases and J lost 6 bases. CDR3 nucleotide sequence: TGTGCCAGCAGCCTTGACAGGGGATTCAAGACCCAGTACTTC. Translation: CASSLDRGFKTQYF.

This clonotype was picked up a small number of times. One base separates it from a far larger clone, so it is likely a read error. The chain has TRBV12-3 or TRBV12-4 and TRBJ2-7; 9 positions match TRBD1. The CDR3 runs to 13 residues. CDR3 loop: CASSRDRAYEQHF. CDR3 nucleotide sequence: TGTGCCAGCAGCCGGGACAGGGCCTACGAGCAGCACTTC.

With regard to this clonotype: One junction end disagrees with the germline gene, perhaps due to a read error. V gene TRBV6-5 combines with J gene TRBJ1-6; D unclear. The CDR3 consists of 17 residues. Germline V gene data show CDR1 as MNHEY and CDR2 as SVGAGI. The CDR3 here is CASSHSASQVGNSPLHF. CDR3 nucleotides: TGTGCCAGCAGTCACTCGGCGTCCCAGGTGGGGAATTCACCCCTCCACTTT.

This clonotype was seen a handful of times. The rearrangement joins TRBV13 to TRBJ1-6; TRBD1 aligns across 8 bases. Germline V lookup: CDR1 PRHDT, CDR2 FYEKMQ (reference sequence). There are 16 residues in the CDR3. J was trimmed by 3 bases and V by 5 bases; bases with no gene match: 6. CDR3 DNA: TGTGCCAGCAGCGCTCAGACAGGGGTCTATAATTCACCCCTCCACTTT. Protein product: CASSAQTGVYNSPLHF.

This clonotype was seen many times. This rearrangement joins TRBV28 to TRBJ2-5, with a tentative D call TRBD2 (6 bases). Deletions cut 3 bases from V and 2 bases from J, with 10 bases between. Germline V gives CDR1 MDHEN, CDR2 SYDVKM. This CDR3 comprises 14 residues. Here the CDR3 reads CASSFRDSQETQYF. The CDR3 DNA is TGTGCCAGCAGTTTTCGGGACTCACAAGAGACCCAGTACTTC.

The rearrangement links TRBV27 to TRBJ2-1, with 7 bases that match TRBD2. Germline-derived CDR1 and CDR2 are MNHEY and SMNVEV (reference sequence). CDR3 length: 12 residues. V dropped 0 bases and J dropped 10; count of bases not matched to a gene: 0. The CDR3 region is CASSLSGGEQFF. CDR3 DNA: TGTGCCAGCAGTTTATCGGGGGGGGAGCAGTTCTTC.

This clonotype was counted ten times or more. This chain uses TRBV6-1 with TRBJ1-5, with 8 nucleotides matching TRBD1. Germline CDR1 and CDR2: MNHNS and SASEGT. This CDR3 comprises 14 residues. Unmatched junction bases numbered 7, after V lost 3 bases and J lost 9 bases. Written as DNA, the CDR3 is TGTGCCAGCAGTGAGGGACAGGCTTTACGGCCCCAGCATTTT. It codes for CASSEGQALRPQHF.

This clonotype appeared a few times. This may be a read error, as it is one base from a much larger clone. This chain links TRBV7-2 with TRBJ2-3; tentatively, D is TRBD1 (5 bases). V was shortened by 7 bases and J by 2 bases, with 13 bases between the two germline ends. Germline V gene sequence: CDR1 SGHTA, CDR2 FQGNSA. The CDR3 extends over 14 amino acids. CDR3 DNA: TGTGCCAGCACCCTTCGACAGCCCACAGATACGCAGTATTTT. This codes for CASTLRQPTDTQYF.

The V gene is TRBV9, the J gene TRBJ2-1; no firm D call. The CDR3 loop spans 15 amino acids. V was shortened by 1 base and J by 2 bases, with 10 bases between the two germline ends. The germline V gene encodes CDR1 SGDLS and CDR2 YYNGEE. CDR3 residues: CASSVFSSPYNEQFF. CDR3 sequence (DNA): TGTGCCAGCAGCGTATTTTCTAGTCCCTACAATGAGCAGTTCTTC.

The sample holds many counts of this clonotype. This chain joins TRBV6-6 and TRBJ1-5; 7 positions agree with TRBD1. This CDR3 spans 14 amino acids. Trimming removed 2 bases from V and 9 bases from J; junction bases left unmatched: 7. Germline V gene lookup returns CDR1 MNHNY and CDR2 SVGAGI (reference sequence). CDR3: CASSYEQGGGPQHF. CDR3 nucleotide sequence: TGTGCCAGCAGTTACGAGCAGGGGGGTGGGCCCCAGCATTTT.

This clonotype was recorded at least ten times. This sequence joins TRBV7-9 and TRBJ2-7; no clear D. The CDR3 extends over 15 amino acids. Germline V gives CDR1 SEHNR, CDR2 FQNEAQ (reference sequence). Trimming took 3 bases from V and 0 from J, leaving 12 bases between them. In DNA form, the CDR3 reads TGTGCCAGCAGCTTCTTATCCAGGAGCTCCTACGAGCAGTACTTC. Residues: CASSFLSRSSYEQYF.

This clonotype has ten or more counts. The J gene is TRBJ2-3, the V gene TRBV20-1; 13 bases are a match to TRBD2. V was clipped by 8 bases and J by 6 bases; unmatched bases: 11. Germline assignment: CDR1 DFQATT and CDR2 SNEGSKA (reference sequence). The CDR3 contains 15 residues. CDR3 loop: CSPSGLAGKMDTQYF. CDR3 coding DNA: TGCAGTCCGTCGGGACTAGCGGGAAAAATGGATACGCAGTATTTT.

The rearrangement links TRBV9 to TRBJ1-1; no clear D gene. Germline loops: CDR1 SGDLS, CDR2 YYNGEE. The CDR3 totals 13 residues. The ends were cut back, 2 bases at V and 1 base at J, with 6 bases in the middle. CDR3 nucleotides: TGTGCCAGCAGCGTTTATGGGAACACTGAAGCTTTCTTT. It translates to CASSVYGNTEAFF.

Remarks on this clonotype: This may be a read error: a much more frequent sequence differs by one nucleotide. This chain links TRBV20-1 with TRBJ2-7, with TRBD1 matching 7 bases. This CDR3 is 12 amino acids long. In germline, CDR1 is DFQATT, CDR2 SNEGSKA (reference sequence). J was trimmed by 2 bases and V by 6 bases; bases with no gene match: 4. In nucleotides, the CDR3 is TGCAGTGCGCTCACAGGGGCCTACGAGCAGTACTTC. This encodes CSALTGAYEQYF.

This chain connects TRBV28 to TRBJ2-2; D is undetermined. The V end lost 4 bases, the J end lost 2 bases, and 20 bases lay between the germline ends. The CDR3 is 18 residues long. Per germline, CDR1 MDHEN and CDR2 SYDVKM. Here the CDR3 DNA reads TGTGCCAGCAGTTCTATGTTGACCCTTCCGATTAACACCGGGGAGCTGTTTTTT. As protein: CASSSMLTLPINTGELFF. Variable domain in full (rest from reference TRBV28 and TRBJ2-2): DVKVTQSSRYLVKRTGEKVFLECVQDMDHENMFWYRQDPGLGLRLIYFSYDVKMKEKGDIPEGYSVSREKKERFSLILESASTNQTSMYLCASSSMLTLPINTGELFFGEGSRLTVL.

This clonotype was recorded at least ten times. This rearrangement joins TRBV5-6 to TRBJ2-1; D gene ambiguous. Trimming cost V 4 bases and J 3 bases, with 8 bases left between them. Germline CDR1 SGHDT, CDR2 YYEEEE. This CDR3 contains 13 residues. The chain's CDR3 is CASSPDGYNEQFF. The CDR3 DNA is TGTGCCAGCAGCCCGGACGGCTACAATGAGCAGTTCTTC.

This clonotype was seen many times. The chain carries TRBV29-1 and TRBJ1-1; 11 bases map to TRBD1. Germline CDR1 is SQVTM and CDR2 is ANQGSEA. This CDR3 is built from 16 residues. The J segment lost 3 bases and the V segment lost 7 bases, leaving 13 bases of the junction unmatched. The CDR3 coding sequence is TGCAGCGCTATTGCCGGGACAGGGGGAATCCACACTGAAGCTTTCTTT. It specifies CSAIAGTGGIHTEAFF.

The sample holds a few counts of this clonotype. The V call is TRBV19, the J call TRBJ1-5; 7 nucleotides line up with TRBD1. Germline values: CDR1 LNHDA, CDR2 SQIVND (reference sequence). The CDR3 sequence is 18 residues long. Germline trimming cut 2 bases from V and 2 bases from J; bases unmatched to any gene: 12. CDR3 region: CASSISTRRGLGNQPQHF. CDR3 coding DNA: TGTGCCAGTAGTATATCCACGCGGAGGGGGCTGGGCAATCAGCCCCAGCATTTT.

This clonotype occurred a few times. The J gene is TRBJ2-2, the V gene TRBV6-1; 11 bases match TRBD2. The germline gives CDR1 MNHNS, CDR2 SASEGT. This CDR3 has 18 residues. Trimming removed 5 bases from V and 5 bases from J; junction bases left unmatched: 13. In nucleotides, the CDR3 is TGTGCCAGCAGTTATTCTCCTAGCGGGAGGAGTGGGACCGGGGAGCTGTTTTTT. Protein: CASSYSPSGRSGTGELFF.

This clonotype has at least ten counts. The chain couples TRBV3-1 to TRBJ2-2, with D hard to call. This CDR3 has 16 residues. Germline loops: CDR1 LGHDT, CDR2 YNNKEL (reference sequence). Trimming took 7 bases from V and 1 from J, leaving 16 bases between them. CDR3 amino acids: CASNPRRSLNTGELFF. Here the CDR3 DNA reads TGTGCCAGCAACCCAAGGCGGAGCCTGAACACCGGGGAGCTGTTTTTT.

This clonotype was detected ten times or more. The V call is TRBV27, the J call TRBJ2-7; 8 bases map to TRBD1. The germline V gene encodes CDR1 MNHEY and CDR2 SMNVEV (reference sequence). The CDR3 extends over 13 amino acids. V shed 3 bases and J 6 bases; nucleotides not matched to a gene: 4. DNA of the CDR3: TGTGCCAGCAGTTTCGGGACAGGCTCCGAGCAGTACTTC. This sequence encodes CASSFGTGSEQYF.

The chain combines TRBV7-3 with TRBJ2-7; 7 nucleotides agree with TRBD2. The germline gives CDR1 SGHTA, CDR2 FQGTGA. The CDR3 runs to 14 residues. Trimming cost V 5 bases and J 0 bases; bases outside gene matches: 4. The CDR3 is CASSIQRDSYEQYF. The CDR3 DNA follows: TGTGCCAGCAGCATTCAGCGGGACTCCTACGAGCAGTACTTC. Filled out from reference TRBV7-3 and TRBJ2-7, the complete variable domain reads GAGVSQTPSNKVTEKGKYVELRCDPISGHTALYWYRQSLGQGPEFLIYFQGTGAADDSGLPNDRFFAVRPEGSVSTLKIQRTERGDSAVYLCASSIQRDSYEQYFGPGTRLTVT.

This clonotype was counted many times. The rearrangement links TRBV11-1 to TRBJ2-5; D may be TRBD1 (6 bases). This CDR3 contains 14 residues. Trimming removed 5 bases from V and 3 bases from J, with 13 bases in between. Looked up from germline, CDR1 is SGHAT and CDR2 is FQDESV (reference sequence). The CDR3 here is CASSTFGQKETQYF. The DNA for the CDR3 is TGTGCCAGCAGCACGTTTGGACAGAAAGAGACCCAGTACTTC.

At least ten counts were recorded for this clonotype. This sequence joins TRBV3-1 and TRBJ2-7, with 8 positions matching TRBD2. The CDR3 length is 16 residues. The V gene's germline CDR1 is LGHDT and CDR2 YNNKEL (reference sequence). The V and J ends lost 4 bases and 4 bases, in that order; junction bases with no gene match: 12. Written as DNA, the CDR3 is TGTGCCAGCAGCCCCCCCCCCGGGAGGGCCGGATACGAGCAGTACTTC. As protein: CASSPPPGRAGYEQYF.

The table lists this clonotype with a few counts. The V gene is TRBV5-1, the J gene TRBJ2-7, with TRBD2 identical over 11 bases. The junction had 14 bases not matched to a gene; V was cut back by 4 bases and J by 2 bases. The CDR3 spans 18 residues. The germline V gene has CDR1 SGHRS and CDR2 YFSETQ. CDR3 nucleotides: TGCGCCAGCAGCCTTTCGGGCTCTCTAGCGGGGGGCACCTACGAGCAGTACTTC. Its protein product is CASSLSGSLAGGTYEQYF.

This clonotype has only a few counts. The CDR3 region is CASSQSGGGQPQHF. The CDR3 DNA follows: TGCGCCAGCAGTCAAAGCGGGGGGGGTCAGCCCCAGCATTTT. The chain recombines TRBV4-1 with TRBJ1-5; possibly TRBD1 for D (5 bases). Germline V CDR1 and CDR2: MGHRA, YSYEKL. The CDR3 length is 14 residues. With 6 bases removed from V and 6 bases from J, the gap between germline ends came to 15 bases.

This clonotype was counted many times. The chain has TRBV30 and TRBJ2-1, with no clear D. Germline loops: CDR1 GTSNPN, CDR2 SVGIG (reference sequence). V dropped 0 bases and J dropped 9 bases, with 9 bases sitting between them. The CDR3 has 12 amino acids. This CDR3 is CAWSVLRIEQFF. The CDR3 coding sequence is TGTGCCTGGAGTGTACTGAGGATTGAGCAGTTCTTC.

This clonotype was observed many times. CDR3 in DNA: TGTGCCAGCAGCTTATCCAACGGACCTCAAGAGACCCAGTACTTC. Encoded protein: CASSLSNGPQETQYF. V and J are TRBV11-2 and TRBJ2-5; D not resolved. Germline V lookup: CDR1 SGHAT, CDR2 FQNNGV. Deletions cut 2 bases from V and 2 bases from J, with 12 bases between. This CDR3 contains 15 residues.